What follows are 24 T cell receptor beta chains derived from one specimen sequenced in a study of T cell changes during pregnancy in multiple sclerosis (dated by TCRdb to the late 2010s). The protocol used for the library was the immunoSEQ multiplex PCR assay. TCRdb took this table from immuneACCESS and kept in-frame rearrangements with V and J called. Such tables lack part of the clones; where checked against another copy, unresolved V genes explain under half of the gap, and the rest is unexplained. A total of about 40,000 clones appear in this sample, 89% of them only once. The ten largest clones capture approximately 1.3% of the sample. The input for sequencing was CD4+ T cells from peripheral blood mononuclear cells, taken in the first trimester of pregnancy. The receptors come from a female donor with multiple sclerosis, enrolled in a pregnancy study.

The chain links TRBV5-1 to TRBJ2-2; perhaps TRBD2 as D (5 bases). CDR3 length: 13 residues. V was clipped by 4 bases and J by 6 bases, with 10 bases between them. The germline V gene has CDR1 SGHRS and CDR2 YFSETQ. The CDR3 region is CASSPTSPGELFF. CDR3 bases: TGCGCCAGCAGCCCCACTAGTCCCGGGGAGCTGTTTTTT. The variable domain in full, with the rest retrieved from reference TRBV5-1 and TRBJ2-2, is KAGVTQTPRYLIKTRGQQVTLSCSPISGHRSVSWYQQTPGQGLQFLFEYFSETQRNKGNFPGRFSGRQFSNSRSEMNVSTLELGDSALYLCASSPTSPGELFFGEGSRLTVL.

V and J are TRBV18 and TRBJ2-7, with D uncertain. The CDR3 extends over 14 amino acids. V lost 6 bases and J lost 6, with 18 bases in between. CDR1 and CDR2 from the germline V gene are KGHSH and LQKENI. For the CDR3, the DNA is TGTGCCAGCTCCCCAGGTCTGCTGAGTCTCGAGCAGTACTTC. Translation: CASSPGLLSLEQYF.

The rearrangement uses TRBV2 and TRBJ2-5; D is possibly TRBD1 (5 bases). The germline V gene has CDR1 SNHLY and CDR2 FYNNEI. Trimming stripped 6 bases from V and 5 bases from J, with 22 bases between. CDR3 length: 16 residues. The CDR3 here is CASSEMQTALGETQYF. The CDR3 nucleotides read TGTGCCAGCAGCGAAATGCAGACAGCCTTGGGGGAGACCCAGTACTTC.

The chain employs TRBV9 and TRBJ2-3; 11 positions agree with TRBD1. CDR1 and CDR2 from the germline V gene are SGDLS and YYNGEE. V shed 3 bases and J 8 bases; nucleotides not matched to a gene: 8. The CDR3 runs to 15 residues. The CDR3 bases are TGTGCCAGCAGCGCCGGACAGGGGGCGTGGAGTACGCAGTATTTT. It specifies CASSAGQGAWSTQYF.

The J gene is TRBJ2-7, the V gene TRBV6-5; D might be TRBD2 (6 bases). The CDR3 is made up of 12 amino acids. Germline lookup yields CDR1 MNHEY and CDR2 SVGAGI. With 10 bases removed from V and 4 bases from J, the gap between germline ends came to 14 bases. As DNA, the CDR3 is TGTGCCACCTGGGACTCCCTATACGAGCAGTACTTC. As protein: CATWDSLYEQYF.

In its sample, this clone was seen once. The rearrangement joins TRBV7-9 to TRBJ1-1; 11 positions agree with TRBD1. The trim removed 4 bases at V and 0 bases at J, leaving 10 bases unmatched. The CDR3 is 18 amino acids. Germline loops: CDR1 SEHNR, CDR2 FQNEAQ (reference sequence). The CDR3 protein is CASSSKLGQGVMNTEAFF. CDR3 DNA: TGTGCCAGCAGCTCTAAGTTGGGACAGGGGGTCATGAACACTGAAGCTTTCTTT.

V gene TRBV7-2 combines with J gene TRBJ2-7; TRBD2 matches at 13 bases. Germline CDR1 and CDR2: SGHTA and FQGNSA. The J segment lost 3 bases and the V segment lost 5 bases, leaving 4 bases of the junction unmatched. CDR3 size: 15 residues. The CDR3 DNA sequence: TGTGCCAGCAGCCTCCGACTAGCGGGAGGCTACGAGCAGTACTTC. It encodes CASSLRLAGGYEQYF.

This chain uses TRBV4-2 with TRBJ2-1, with TRBD2 matching over 8 bases. The CDR3 has 16 amino acids. The V gene end was trimmed by 4 bases and the J gene end by 2 bases; junction bases not matched to a gene: 7. Germline CDR1 reads LGHNA; CDR2 reads YNFKEQ. For the CDR3, the DNA is TGTGCCAGCAGCCCTACGGGCGGGAGGCCCTACAATGAGCAGTTCTTC. This gives the protein CASSPTGGRPYNEQFF.

This clone has more than one count but fewer than ten. The V and J genes are TRBV2 and TRBJ1-1, with D perhaps TRBD1 (6 bases). Trimming shortened V by 6 bases and J by 6 bases, and 20 bases separated the two germline ends. The CDR3 runs 15 residues. CDR1 is SNHLY and CDR2 is FYNNEI in the germline V gene. The CDR3 DNA is TGTGCCAGCAGCGAATCCACAGGGTTAGTCGCTGAAGCTTTCTTT. It translates to CASSESTGLVAEAFF.

V gene TRBV2 combines with J gene TRBJ1-2; D is unresolved. Germline V gene sequence: CDR1 SNHLY, CDR2 FYNNEI. Trimming removed 3 bases at V and 8 bases at J, with 13 bases between. CDR3 length equals 13 residues. CDR3 sequence: CASSEAAYVGYTF. CDR3 bases: TGTGCCAGCAGTGAGGCGGCTTATGTGGGCTACACCTTC.

CDR3 bases: TGTGCCAGCAGCCATTGGGAGGTTGAGGGGCACGAGACCCAGTACTTC. Its translation is CASSHWEVEGHETQYF. V is TRBV14 and J is TRBJ2-5, with D possibly matching TRBD2 (6 bases). Deletions cut 3 bases from V and 5 bases from J, with 19 bases between. The CDR3 is made up of 16 amino acids. Germline V gene data show CDR1 as SGHDN and CDR2 as FVKESK.

V gene TRBV4-3 combines with J gene TRBJ2-3, with TRBD2 as a possible D gene (6 bases). The CDR3 sequence is 16 residues long. Germline V CDR1 and CDR2: LGHNA, YSLEER. Trimming removed 4 bases at V and 1 base at J, with 15 bases between. In DNA form, the CDR3 reads TGCGCCAGCAGCCGAGAATGGGGGGTTCGCACAGATACGCAGTATTTT. Its protein product is CASSREWGVRTDTQYF.

The chain employs TRBV4-1 and TRBJ2-1; perhaps TRBD1 as D (5 bases). With 0 bases removed from V and 9 bases from J, the gap between germline ends came to 15 bases. From germline, CDR1 is MGHRA and CDR2 YSYEKL. The length of the CDR3 is 15 residues. CDR3 region: CASSQDERQQGEQFF. CDR3 sequence (DNA): TGCGCCAGCAGCCAAGATGAACGACAGCAGGGTGAGCAGTTCTTC.

The chain joins TRBV6-5 to TRBJ1-6; D may be TRBD1 (6 bases). Germline values: CDR1 MNHEY, CDR2 SVGAGI. V was trimmed by 5 bases and J by 8 bases, leaving 10 bases between them. The CDR3 sequence is 13 residues long. The CDR3 loop reads CASSRQAYSPLHF. As DNA, the CDR3 is TGTGCCAGCAGTCGACAGGCGTATTCACCCCTCCACTTT.

Details on this clone: A junction boundary mismatches the germline segment, possibly from a read error. The chain recombines TRBV6-4 with TRBJ2-3; the match to TRBD2 covers 16 bases. The V gene's germline CDR1 is MRHNA and CDR2 SNTAGT. The CDR3 contains 19 residues. The CDR3 protein is CASSDSWGLAGGGTNTQYF. The CDR3 bases are TGTGCCAGCAGTGACTCTTGGGGACTAGCGGGAGGGGGCACAAATACGCAGTATTTT.

V usage is TRBV9 and J usage is TRBJ2-1; D is perhaps TRBD1 (5 bases). Looked up from germline, CDR1 is SGDLS and CDR2 is YYNGEE. Between the trimmed V and J ends, which lost 4 bases and 8 bases, there was a span of 16 bases. The CDR3 contains 14 residues. CDR3 bases: TGTGCCAGCAGCCCGGCGGCCCTAGGGGATGAGCAGTTCTTC. Encoded protein: CASSPAALGDEQFF.

The chain combines TRBV11-2 with TRBJ2-2; D is ambiguous. Germline CDR1 and CDR2: SGHAT and FQNNGV. The V end lost 5 bases, the J end lost 0 bases, and 10 bases lay between the germline ends. This CDR3 is 15 amino acids long. The CDR3 DNA sequence: TGTGCCAGCAGCACGTGGGCAGCGAACACCGGGGAGCTGTTTTTT. Its protein product is CASSTWAANTGELFF.

The chain carries TRBV28 and TRBJ2-3; maybe TRBD2 (6 bases). Between the trimmed V and J ends, which lost 6 bases and 3 bases, there was a span of 10 bases. Germline CDR1 and CDR2: MDHEN and SYDVKM. The CDR3 runs 13 residues. The CDR3, as DNA: TGTGCCAGCAGAAGGGACTTAACAGATACGCAGTATTTT. Encoded protein: CASRRDLTDTQYF.

The chain recombines TRBV19 with TRBJ1-2, with TRBD1 matching over 9 bases. The germline gives CDR1 LNHDA, CDR2 SQIVND (reference sequence). The CDR3 covers 17 residues. The trim removed 2 bases at V and 4 bases at J, leaving 11 bases unmatched. The CDR3 DNA sequence: TGTGCCAGTAGTATATCGGGACAGGGAGGTTACGGCTATGGCTACACCTTC. It specifies CASSISGQGGYGYGYTF.

CDR3 region: CAISESLGTGEAFF. The CDR3 coding sequence is TGTGCCATCAGTGAGTCATTGGGGACAGGGGAAGCTTTCTTT. This chain connects TRBV10-3 to TRBJ1-1; TRBD1 agrees at 9 bases. Losses at the gene ends were 0 bases for V and 8 bases for J; bases not matched to a gene: 4. CDR1 is ENHRY, CDR2 SYGVKD, per germline. The CDR3 sequence is 14 residues long.

V usage is TRBV5-1 and J usage is TRBJ1-2; 8 nucleotides agree with TRBD1. Germline CDR1 reads SGHRS; CDR2 reads YFSETQ. This CDR3 has 13 residues. J gave up 5 bases and V 4 bases, and 4 bases lay outside the gene matches. CDR3 residues: CASSQTGEYGYTF. CDR3 nucleotide sequence: TGCGCCAGCAGCCAGACAGGGGAGTATGGCTACACCTTC.

The chain recombines TRBV18 with TRBJ2-7; D possibly corresponds to TRBD1 (6 bases). The CDR3 covers 14 residues. Trimming took 4 bases from V and 5 from J, leaving 15 bases between them. CDR1 and CDR2 (germline): KGHSH, LQKENI. CDR3 sequence (DNA): TGTGCCAGCTCACAGGGGGTCTCTCGGAACGAGCAGTACTTC. It is translated as CASSQGVSRNEQYF.

V and J are TRBV6-1 and TRBJ1-5; TRBD1 aligns across 7 bases. The junction had 7 bases not matched to a gene; V was cut back by 6 bases and J by 2 bases. Per the germline V gene, CDR1 is MNHNS and CDR2 is SASEGT. This CDR3 contains 15 residues. Here the CDR3 DNA reads TGTGCCAGCAGGAAAACAGGGGAGGGCAATCAGCCCCAGCATTTT. Its translation: CASRKTGEGNQPQHF.

This clone appeared a single time. The genes are TRBV18 and TRBJ1-5, with TRBD1 matching over 8 bases. V dropped 3 bases and J dropped 3; count of bases not matched to a gene: 1. Germline V CDR1 and CDR2: KGHSH, LQKENI. The CDR3 covers 14 residues. CDR3 sequence (DNA): TGTGCCAGCTCACCGGGACAGGCCAATCAGCCCCAGCATTTT. Protein sequence: CASSPGQANQPQHF.